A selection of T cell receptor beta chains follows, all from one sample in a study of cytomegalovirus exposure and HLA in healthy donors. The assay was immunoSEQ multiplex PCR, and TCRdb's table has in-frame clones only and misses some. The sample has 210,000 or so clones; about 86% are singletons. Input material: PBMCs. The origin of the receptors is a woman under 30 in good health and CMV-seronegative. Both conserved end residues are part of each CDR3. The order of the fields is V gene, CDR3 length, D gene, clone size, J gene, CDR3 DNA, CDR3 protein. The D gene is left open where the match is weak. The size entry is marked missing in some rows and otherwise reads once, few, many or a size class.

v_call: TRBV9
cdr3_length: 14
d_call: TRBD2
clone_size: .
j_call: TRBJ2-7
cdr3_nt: TGTGCCAGCACCCCCGGGACTAGCGGGAGGTGGCAGTACTTC
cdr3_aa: CASTPGTSGRWQYF

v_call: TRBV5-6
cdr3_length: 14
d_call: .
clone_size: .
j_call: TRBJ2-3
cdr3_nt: TGTGCCAGCAGCTGGGCCCGTGAGACAGATACGCAGTATTTT
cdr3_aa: CASSWARETDTQYF

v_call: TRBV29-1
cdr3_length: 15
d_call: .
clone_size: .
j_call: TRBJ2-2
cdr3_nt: TGCAGCGTTGTTGTGATAGGAGCGAACACCGGGGAGCTGTTTTTT
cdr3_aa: CSVVVIGANTGELFF

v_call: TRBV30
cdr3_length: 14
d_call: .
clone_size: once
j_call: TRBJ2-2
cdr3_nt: TGTGCCTGGAGTGTAAACGAGATCACCGGGGAGCTGTTTTTT
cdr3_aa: CAWSVNEITGELFF

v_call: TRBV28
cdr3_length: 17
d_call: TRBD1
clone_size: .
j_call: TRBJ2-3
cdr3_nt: TGTGCCAGCAGTTTGGGAAACCGGGACAGTAACACAGATACGCAGTATTTT
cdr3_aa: CASSLGNRDSNTDTQYF

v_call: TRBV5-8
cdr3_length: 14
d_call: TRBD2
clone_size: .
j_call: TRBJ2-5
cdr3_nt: TGTGCCAGCAGCTTGGCTAGCGGGAGCGAGACCCAGTACTTC
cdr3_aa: CASSLASGSETQYF

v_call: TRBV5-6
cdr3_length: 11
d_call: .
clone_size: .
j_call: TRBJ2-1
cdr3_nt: TGTGCCAGCAGCTTGTTGGCTGAGCAGTTCTTC
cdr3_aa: CASSLLAEQFF

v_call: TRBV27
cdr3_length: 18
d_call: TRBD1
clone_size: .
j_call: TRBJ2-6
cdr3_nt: TGTGCCAGCAGCCCCGACAGGGGAATATCATCTGGGGCCAACGTCCTGACTTTC
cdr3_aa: CASSPDRGISSGANVLTF

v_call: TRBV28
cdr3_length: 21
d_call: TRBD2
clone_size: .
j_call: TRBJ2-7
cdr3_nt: TGTGCCAGCAGTTCCCGGGACAGTTCAGAAGGACTAGCGGGAACTGCCTACGAGCAGTACTTC
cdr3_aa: CASSSRDSSEGLAGTAYEQYF

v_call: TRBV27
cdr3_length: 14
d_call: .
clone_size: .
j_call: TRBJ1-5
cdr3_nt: TGTGCCAGCAGTTCAACATATAGCAATCAGCCCCAGCATTTT
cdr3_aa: CASSSTYSNQPQHF

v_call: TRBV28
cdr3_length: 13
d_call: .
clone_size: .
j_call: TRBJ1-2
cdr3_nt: TGTGCCAGCAGTATGACAGACCTCTATGGCTACACCTTC
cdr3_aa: CASSMTDLYGYTF

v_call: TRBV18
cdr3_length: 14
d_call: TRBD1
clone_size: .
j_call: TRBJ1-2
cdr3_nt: TGTGCCAGCTCAACCGGGACAGGGGGCGTTGGCTACACCTTC
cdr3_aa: CASSTGTGGVGYTF

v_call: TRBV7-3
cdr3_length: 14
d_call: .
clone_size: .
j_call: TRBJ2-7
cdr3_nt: TGTGCCAGCAGCTTAAAAGGGAGCTCCTACGAGCAGTACTTC
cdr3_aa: CASSLKGSSYEQYF

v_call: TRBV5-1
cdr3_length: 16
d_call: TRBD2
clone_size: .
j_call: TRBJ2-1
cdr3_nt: TGCGCCAGCAGCTTCGGTGGGACTAGCTCCTACAATGAGCAGTTCTTC
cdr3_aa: CASSFGGTSSYNEQFF

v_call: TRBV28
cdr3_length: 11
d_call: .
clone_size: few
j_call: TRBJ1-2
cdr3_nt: TGTGCCAGCAGTGCAACCGACTTCTACACCTTC
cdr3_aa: CASSATDFYTF

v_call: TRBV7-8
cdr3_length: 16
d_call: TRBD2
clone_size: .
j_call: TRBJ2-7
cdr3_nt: TGTGCCAGCAGCCCCTGGACTAGCGGGACTACCCACGAGCAGTACTTC
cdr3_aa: CASSPWTSGTTHEQYF

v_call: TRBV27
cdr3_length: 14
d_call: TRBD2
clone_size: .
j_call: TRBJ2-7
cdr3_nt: TGTGCCAGCAATAACGCGGGGAGGGCCTACGAGCAGTACTTC
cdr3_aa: CASNNAGRAYEQYF

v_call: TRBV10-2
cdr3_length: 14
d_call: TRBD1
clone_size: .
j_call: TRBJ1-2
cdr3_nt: TGCGCCAGCAGTCCCTCCGGGACAGGTCCCGGCTACACCTTC
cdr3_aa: CASSPSGTGPGYTF

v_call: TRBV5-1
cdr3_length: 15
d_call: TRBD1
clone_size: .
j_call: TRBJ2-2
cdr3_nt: TGCGCCAGCACCCGGGACAGGGGGTGGACCGGGGAGCTGTTTTTT
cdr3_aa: CASTRDRGWTGELFF

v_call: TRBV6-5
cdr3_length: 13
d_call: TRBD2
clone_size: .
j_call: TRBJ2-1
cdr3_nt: TGTGCCAGCAACCAGCGGGAGTGGAGTGAGCAGTTCTTC
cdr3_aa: CASNQREWSEQFF

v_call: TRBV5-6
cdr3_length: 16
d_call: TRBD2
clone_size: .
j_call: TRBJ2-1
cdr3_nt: TGTGCCAGCAGCTTGGGACTAGCGGGACCTCTGCATGAGCAGTTCTTC
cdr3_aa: CASSLGLAGPLHEQFF

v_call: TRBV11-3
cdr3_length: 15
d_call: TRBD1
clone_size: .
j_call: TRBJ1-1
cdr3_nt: TGTGCCAGCAGCCTCGGGACAGGTCAGAACACTGAAGCTTTCTTT
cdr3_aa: CASSLGTGQNTEAFF

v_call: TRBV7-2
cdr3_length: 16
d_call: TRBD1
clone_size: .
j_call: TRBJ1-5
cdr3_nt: TGTGCCAGCAGCCAGACGACAGGGGGAAGCAATCAGCCCCAGCATTTT
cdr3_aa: CASSQTTGGSNQPQHF

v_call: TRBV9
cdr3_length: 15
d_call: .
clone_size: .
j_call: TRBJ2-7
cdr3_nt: TGTGCCAGCAGTGCTGATCCAGCGACCCCCTACGAGCAGTACTTC
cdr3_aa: CASSADPATPYEQYF

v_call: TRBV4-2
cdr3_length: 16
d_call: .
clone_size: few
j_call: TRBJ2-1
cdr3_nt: TGTGCCAGCAGCCAAGTGAGCCGGAGCTCCTACAATGAGCAGTTCTTC
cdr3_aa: CASSQVSRSSYNEQFF

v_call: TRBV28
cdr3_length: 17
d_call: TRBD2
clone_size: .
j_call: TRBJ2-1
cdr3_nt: TGTGCCAGCAGTCCCCGTGGGGTAGCGGGAGTTGGGAATGAGCAGTTCTTC
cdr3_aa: CASSPRGVAGVGNEQFF

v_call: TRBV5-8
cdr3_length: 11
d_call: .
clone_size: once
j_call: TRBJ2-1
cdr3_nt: TGTGCCAGCAGCCCGTACAATGAGCAGTTCTTC
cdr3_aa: CASSPYNEQFF

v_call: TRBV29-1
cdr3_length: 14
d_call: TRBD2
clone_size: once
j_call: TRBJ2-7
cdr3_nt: TGCAGCGTTGGATCTAGCGGGGGGCCCTACGAGCAGTACTTC
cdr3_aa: CSVGSSGGPYEQYF

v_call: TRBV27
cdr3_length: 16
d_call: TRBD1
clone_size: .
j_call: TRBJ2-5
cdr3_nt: TGTGCCAGCAGTTCAGGACAGGGGGTGAAGGGGGAGACCCAGTACTTC
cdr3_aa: CASSSGQGVKGETQYF

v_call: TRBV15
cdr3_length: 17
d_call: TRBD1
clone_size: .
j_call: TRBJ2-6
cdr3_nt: TGTGCCACCAGCCGGACGACAGGGGGCTCTGGGGCCAACGTCCTGACTTTC
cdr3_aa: CATSRTTGGSGANVLTF

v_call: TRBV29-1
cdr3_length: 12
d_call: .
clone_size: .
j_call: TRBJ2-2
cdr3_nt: TGCAGCGTTGCCGGGGACACCGGGGAGCTGTTTTTT
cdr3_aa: CSVAGDTGELFF

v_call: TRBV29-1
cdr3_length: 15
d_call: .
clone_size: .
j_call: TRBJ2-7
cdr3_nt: TGCAGCGTTCCGGCTGTGGGCAGGGCCTCCTACGAGCAGTACTTC
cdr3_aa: CSVPAVGRASYEQYF

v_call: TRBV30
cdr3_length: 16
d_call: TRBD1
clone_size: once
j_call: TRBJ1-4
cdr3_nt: TGTGCCTGGAGTCGGCAGGGGGCTTCAACTAATGAAAAACTGTTTTTT
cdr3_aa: CAWSRQGASTNEKLFF

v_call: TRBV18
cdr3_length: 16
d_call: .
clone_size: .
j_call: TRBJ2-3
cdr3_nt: TGTGCCAGCTCAAATTCCACCGGGTCCCTAAGGGATACGCAGTATTTT
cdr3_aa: CASSNSTGSLRDTQYF

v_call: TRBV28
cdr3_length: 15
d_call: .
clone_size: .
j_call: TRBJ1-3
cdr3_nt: TGTGCCAGCAGCCCCTGGAGGAAAGATCAGAACACCATATATTTT
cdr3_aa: CASSPWRKDQNTIYF